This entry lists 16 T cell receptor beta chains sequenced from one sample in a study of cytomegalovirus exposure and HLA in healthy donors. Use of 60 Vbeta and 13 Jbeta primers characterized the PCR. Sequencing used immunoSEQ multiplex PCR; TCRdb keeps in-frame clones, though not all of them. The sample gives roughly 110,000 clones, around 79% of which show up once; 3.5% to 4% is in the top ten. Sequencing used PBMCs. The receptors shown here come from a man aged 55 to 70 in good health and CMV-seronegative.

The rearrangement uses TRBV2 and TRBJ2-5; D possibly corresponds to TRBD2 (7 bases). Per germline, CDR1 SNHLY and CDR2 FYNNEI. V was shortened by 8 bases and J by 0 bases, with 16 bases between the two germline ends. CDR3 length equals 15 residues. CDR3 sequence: CASQGGGGDQETQYF. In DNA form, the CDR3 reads TGTGCCAGCCAAGGGGGGGGAGGGGACCAAGAGACCCAGTACTTC.

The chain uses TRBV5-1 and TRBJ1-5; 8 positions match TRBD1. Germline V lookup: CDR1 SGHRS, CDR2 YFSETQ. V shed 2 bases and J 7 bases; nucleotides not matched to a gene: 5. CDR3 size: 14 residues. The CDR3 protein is CASSFEQGGQPQHF. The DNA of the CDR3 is TGCGCCAGCAGCTTCGAACAGGGGGGACAGCCCCAGCATTTT. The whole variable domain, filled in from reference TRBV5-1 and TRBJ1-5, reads KAGVTQTPRYLIKTRGQQVTLSCSPISGHRSVSWYQQTPGQGLQFLFEYFSETQRNKGNFPGRFSGRQFSNSRSEMNVSTLELGDSALYLCASSFEQGGQPQHFGDGTRLSIL.

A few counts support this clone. The CDR3: CASSRDSGNTIYF. Here the CDR3 DNA reads TGTGCCAGCTCACGGGACAGTGGAAACACCATATATTTT. This chain joins TRBV18 and TRBJ1-3; TRBD1 agrees at 7 bases. The CDR3 has 13 amino acids. V lost 4 bases to trimming and J lost 3 bases; unmatched junction nucleotides: 0. Germline V gives CDR1 KGHSH, CDR2 LQKENI.

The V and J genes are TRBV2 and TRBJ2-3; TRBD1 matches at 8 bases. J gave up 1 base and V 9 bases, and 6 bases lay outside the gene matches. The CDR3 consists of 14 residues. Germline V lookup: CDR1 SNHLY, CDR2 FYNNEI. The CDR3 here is CARGQGGGTDTQYF. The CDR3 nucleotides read TGTGCCAGAGGACAGGGCGGGGGCACAGATACGCAGTATTTT. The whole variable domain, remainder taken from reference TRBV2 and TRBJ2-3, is EPEVTQTPSHQVTQMGQEVILRCVPISNHLYFYWYRQILGQKVEFLVSFYNNEISEKSEIFDDQFSVERPDGSNFTLKIRSTKLEDSAMYFCARGQGGGTDTQYFGPGTRLTVL.

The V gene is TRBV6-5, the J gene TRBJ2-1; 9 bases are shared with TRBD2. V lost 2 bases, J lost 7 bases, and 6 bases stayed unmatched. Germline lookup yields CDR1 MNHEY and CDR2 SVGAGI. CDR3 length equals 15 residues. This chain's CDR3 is CASSYGSGGFNEQFF. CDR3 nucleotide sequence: TGTGCCAGCAGTTACGGTAGCGGGGGCTTTAATGAGCAGTTCTTC.

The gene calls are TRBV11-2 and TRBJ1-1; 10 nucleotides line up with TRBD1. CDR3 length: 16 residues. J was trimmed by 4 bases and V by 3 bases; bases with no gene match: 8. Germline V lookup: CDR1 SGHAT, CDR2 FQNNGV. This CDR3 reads CASSLGVGQGSTEAFF. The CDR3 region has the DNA TGTGCCAGCAGCTTGGGGGTGGGACAGGGGTCCACTGAAGCTTTCTTT.

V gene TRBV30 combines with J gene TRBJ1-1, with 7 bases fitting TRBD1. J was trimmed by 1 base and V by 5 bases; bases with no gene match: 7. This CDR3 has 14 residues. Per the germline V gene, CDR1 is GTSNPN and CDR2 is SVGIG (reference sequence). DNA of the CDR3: TGTGCCTGGCGACAGGGAGGAGGGAACACTGAAGCTTTCTTT. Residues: CAWRQGGGNTEAFF. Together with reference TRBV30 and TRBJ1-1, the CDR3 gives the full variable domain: SQTIHQWPATLVQPVGSPLSLECTVEGTSNPNLYWYRQAAGRGLQLLFYSVGIGQISSEVPQNLSASRPQDRQFILSSKKLLLSDSGFYLCAWRQGGGNTEAFFGQGTRLTVV.

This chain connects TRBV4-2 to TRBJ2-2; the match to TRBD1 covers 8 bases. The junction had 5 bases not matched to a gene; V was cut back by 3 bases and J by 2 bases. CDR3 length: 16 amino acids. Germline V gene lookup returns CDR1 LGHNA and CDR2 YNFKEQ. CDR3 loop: CASSQPGQDNTGELFF. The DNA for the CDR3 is TGTGCCAGCAGCCAGCCGGGACAGGATAACACCGGGGAGCTGTTTTTT.

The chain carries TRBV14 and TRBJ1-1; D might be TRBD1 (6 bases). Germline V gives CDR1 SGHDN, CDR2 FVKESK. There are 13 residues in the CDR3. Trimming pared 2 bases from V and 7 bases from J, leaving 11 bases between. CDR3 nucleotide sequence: TGTGCCAGCAGCCAATTCCTGGACAGTGAAGCTTTCTTT. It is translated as CASSQFLDSEAFF. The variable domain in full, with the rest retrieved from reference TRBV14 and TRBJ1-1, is EAGVTQFPSHSVIEKGQTVTLRCDPISGHDNLYWYRRVMGKEIKFLLHFVKESKQDESGMPNNRFLAERTGGTYSTLKVQPAELEDSGVYFCASSQFLDSEAFFGQGTRLTVV.

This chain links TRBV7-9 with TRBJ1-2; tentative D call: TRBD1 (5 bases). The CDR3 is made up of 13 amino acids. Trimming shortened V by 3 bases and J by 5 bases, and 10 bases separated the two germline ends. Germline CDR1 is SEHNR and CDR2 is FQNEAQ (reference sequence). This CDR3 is CASSLSGSYGYTF. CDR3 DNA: TGTGCCAGCAGCTTGTCAGGGTCGTATGGCTACACCTTC.

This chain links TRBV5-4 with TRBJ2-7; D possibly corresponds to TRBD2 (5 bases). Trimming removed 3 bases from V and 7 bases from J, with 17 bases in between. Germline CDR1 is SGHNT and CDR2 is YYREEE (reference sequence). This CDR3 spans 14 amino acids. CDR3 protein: CASSYILTSGEQYF. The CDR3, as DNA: TGTGCCAGCAGCTACATCCTCACATCGGGGGAGCAGTACTTC.

The CDR3 sequence is CALGTGGGGATYNEQFF. For the CDR3, the DNA is TGTGCGCTCGGAACAGGAGGGGGGGGTGCCACCTACAATGAGCAGTTCTTC. V gene TRBV30 combines with J gene TRBJ2-1, with D maybe TRBD2 (7 bases). The CDR3 length is 17 residues. Germline CDR1 GTSNPN, CDR2 SVGIG (reference sequence). The whole variable domain, remainder taken from reference TRBV30 and TRBJ2-1, is SQTIHQWPATLVQPVGSPLSLECTVEGTSNPNLYWYRQAAGRGLQLLFYSVGIGQISSEVPQNLSASRPQDRQFILSSKKLLLSDSGFYLCALGTGGGGATYNEQFFGPGTRLTVL.

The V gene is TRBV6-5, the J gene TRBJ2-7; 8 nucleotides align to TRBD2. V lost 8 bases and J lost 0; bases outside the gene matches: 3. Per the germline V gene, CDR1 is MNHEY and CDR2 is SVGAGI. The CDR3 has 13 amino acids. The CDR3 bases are TGTGCCAGCCCCGGGGGGGGCTCCTACGAGCAGTACGTC. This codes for CASPGGGSYEQYV.

The CDR3 protein is CSVYGQPSGANVLTF. The CDR3 DNA sequence: TGCAGCGTTTACGGACAACCCTCTGGGGCCAACGTCCTGACTTTC. The genes are TRBV29-1 and TRBJ2-6, with D possibly being TRBD1 (5 bases). The V and J ends lost 5 bases and 0 bases respectively, with 11 bases between them. CDR1 is SQVTM and CDR2 is ANQGSEA in the germline V gene. The CDR3 has 15 residues.

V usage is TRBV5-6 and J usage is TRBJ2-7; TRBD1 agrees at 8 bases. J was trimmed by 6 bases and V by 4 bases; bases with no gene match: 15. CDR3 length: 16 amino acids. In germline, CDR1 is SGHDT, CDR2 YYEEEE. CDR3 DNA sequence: TGTGCCAGCAGCCGCACACCTAGGACAGGGATCGGCGAGCAGTACGTC. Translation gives CASSRTPRTGIGEQYV.

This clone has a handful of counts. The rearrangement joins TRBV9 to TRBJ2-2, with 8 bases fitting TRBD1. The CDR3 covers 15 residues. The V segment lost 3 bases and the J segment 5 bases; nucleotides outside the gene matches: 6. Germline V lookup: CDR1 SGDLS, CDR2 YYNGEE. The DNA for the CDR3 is TGTGCCAGCAGCGGCGACAGGGGAAGAACCGGGGAGCTGTTTTTT. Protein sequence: CASSGDRGRTGELFF. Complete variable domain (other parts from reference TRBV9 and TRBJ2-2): DSGVTQTPKHLITATGQRVTLRCSPRSGDLSVYWYQQSLDQGLQFLIQYYNGEERAKGNILERFSAQQFPDLHSELNLSSLELGDSALYFCASSGDRGRTGELFFGEGSRLTVL.